The source of this T cell receptor (beta chain) is a study of T cells after yellow fever vaccination. About the research overall: Where fractions had low cell numbers, libraries were prepared from them with the SMART-Seq v4 Ultra Low Input RNA kit.

They built TCR cDNA with 5'RACE template switching, a step that put in a universal primer site and UMIs. TCRdb reprocessed the 5' RACE reads with MiXCR, giving one entry per CDR3 protein. The sample contains a few hundred thousand distinct CDR3 sequences, around 17% of which appear only once. CDR1 and CDR2 from the germline V gene are MGHRA and YSYEKL. Trimming took off 4 bases at V and 3 bases at J, with 10 bases between the two ends. This CDR3 is built from 13 residues. This clonotype was picked up a small number of times. Specimen: PBMCs, collected roughly 5 days after the first yellow fever vaccination. The J gene is TRBJ2-7, the V gene TRBV4-1; D is ambiguous. The origin of this receptor is a man aged 18 to 29 who received the YFV17D yellow fever vaccine. Here the CDR3 reads CASSRTVDYEQYF. In DNA, the CDR3 is TGCGCCAGCAGCCGTACGGTCGACTACGAGCAGTACTTC.